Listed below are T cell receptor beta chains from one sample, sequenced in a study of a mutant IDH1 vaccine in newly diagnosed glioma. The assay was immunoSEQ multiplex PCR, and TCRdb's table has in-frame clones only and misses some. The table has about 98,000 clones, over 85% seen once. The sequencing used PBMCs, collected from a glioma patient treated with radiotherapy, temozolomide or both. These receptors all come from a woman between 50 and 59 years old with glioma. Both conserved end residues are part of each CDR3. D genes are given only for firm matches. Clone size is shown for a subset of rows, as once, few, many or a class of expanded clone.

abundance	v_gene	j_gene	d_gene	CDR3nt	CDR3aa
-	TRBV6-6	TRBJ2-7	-	TGTGCCAGCAGTTACTCGGACGAGCAGTACTTC	CASSYSDEQYF
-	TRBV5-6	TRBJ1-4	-	TGTGCCAGCAGCTGGGGGACGGCTAATGAAAAACTGTTTTTT	CASSWGTANEKLFF
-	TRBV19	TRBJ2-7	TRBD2	TGTGCCAGTAGTATGGGGCTAGCGGGAGTTGGGCAGTACTTC	CASSMGLAGVGQYF
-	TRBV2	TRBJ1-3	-	TGTGCCAGCAGCCCCCCGGGTTTCTCTGGAAACACCATATATTTT	CASSPPGFSGNTIYF
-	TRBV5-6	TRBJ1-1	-	TGTGCCAGCAGCTTAAGGGGGTTTGAAGCTTTCTTT	CASSLRGFEAFF
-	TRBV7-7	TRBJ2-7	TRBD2	TGTGCTAGCAGCCCGACTAGCGGGAGTAACGAGCAGTACTTC	CASSPTSGSNEQYF
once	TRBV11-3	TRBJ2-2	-	TGTGCCAGCAGCACCGGAGGACCGGGGAACACCGGGGAGCTGTTTTTT	CASSTGGPGNTGELFF
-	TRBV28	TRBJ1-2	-	TGTGCCAGCAGTTCGGGAGGGCGAGGATACACCTTC	CASSSGGRGYTF
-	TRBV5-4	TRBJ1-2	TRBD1	TGTGCCAGCAGCGTACAGGGGTACGACTATGGCTACACCTTC	CASSVQGYDYGYTF
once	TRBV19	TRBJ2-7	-	TGTGCCAGTAGCCTCCGACGCGGGACGACCTACGAGCAGCACTTC	CASSLRRGTTYEQHF
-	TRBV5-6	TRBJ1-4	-	TGTGCCAGCAGCCCGGGGGCCGCGGGGGATGAAAAACTGTTTTTT	CASSPGAAGDEKLFF
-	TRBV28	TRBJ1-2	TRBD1	TGTGCCAGCAGTTTCTTAGTTACAGGGGGCGCAAGCAATGGCTACACCTTC	CASSFLVTGGASNGYTF
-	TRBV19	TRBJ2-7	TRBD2	TGTGCCAGTAGTGGGGGACTAGCTCGGGACGAGCAGTACTTC	CASSGGLARDEQYF
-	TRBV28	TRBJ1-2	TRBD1	TGTGCCAGCAATCCAGGGGGGCAGACCCATGGCTACACCTTC	CASNPGGQTHGYTF
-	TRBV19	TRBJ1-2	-	TGTGCCAGTAGTATTGGGTATGGCTACACCTTC	CASSIGYGYTF
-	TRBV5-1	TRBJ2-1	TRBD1	TGCGCCAGCAGCATGGACAGGGGGTATGAGCAGTTCTTC	CASSMDRGYEQFF
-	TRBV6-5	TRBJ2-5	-	TGTGCCAGCAGCGGACTAATTAGGGAGACCCAGTACTTC	CASSGLIRETQYF
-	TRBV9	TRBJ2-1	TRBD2	TGTGCCAGCAGCAAAGGACTAGATGACAATGAGCAGTTCTTC	CASSKGLDDNEQFF
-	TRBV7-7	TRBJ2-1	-	TGTGCTAGCAGCCCCGGACAGTACAATGAGCAGTTCTTC	CASSPGQYNEQFF
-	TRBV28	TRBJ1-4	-	TGTGCCAGCAGTTTATATGAGGGTCGGGGTGAAAAACTGTTTTTT	CASSLYEGRGEKLFF
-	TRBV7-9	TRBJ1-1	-	TGTGCCAGCAGCGAACAGGGTAGTGGGAACACTGAAGCTTTCTTT	CASSEQGSGNTEAFF
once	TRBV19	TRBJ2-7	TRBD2	TGTGCCAGTAGTATACGGTCTAGCGGGAGTTCTTGGTACTTC	CASSIRSSGSSWYF
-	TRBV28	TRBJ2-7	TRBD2	TGTGCCAGCAGTGGCGGCGGGGGGCACTACGAGCAGTACTTC	CASSGGGGHYEQYF
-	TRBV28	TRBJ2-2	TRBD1	TGTGCCAGCAGTTCCCACAGGGGGCGCAACGGGGAGCTGTTTTTT	CASSSHRGRNGELFF
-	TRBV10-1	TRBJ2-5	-	TGCGCCAGCAGTGAGTCACAGCAAGAGACCCAGTACTTC	CASSESQQETQYF
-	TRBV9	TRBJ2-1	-	TGTGCCAGCAGCCAAGGGGGGGAATACAATGAGCAGTTCTTC	CASSQGGEYNEQFF
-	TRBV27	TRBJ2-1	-	TGTGCCAGCATCTGCGATGAGCAGTTCTTC	CASICDEQFF
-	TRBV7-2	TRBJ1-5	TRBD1	TGTGCCAGCAGCCCCGACAGGGGACGGAATCAGCCCCAGCATTTT	CASSPDRGRNQPQHF
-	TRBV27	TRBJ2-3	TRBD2	TGTGCCAGCATCGGCGGGAGGGCCCCAGATACGCAGTATTTT	CASIGGRAPDTQYF
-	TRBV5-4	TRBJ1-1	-	TGTGCCAGCAGCTTGGCGGGGGGGGCCACTGAAGCTTTCTTT	CASSLAGGATEAFF
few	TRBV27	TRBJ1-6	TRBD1	TGTGCCAGCAGACAGGGGGCTTGGAATTCACCCCTCCACTTT	CASRQGAWNSPLHF
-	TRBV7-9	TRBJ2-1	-	TGTGCCAGCAGCTTAGCCCAGGTTGAGCAGTTCTTC	CASSLAQVEQFF
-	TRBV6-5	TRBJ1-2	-	TGTGCCAGCAGTTCCCGCCGGGACTTTAAAGGCTACACCTTC	CASSSRRDFKGYTF
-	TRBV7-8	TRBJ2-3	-	TGTGCCAGCAGCTCCCGAAATACGCAGTATTTT	CASSSRNTQYF
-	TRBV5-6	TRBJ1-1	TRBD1	TGTGCCAGCAGCCCGATATGGCAGGGGGCTGATGGCACTGAAGCTTTCTTT	CASSPIWQGADGTEAFF
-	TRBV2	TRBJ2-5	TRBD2	TGTGCCAGCAGTCTCCGAGGGAGCGGGAGGGAAGAGACCCAGTACTTC	CASSLRGSGREETQYF
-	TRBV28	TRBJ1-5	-	TGTGCCAGCAGTCAATCCGGGGGATATAGCAATCAGCCCCAGCATTTT	CASSQSGGYSNQPQHF
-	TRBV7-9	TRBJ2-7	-	TGTGCCAGCAGCTTACGACAGCTGAACGAGCAGTACTTC	CASSLRQLNEQYF
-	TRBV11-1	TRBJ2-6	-	TGTGCCAGCAGCCCCCAACTAGCCGCCCGCTCTGGGGCCAACGTCCTGACTTTC	CASSPQLAARSGANVLTF
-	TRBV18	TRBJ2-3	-	TGTGCCAGCTCACCACCCGGGCGGTTGGATACGCAGTATTTT	CASSPPGRLDTQYF
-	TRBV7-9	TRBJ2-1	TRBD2	TGTGCCAGCAAGACTAGCGGGAGGTCCTACAATGAGCAGTTCTTC	CASKTSGRSYNEQFF
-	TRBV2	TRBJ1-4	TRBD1	TGTGCCAGCACGGGACAGGGGCAAGAAAAACTGTTTTTT	CASTGQGQEKLFF
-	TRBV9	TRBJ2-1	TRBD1	TGTGCCAGCAGCGTAAGGGGGCTCTACAATGAGCAGTTCTTC	CASSVRGLYNEQFF
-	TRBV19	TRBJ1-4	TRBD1	TGTGCCAGTAGTACGGACAGGGATAATGAAAAACTGTTTTTT	CASSTDRDNEKLFF
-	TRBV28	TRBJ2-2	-	TGTGCCAGCAACACTATCGGCGGCGGGGTCACCGGGGAGCTGTTTTTT	CASNTIGGGVTGELFF
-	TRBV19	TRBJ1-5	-	TGTGCCAGTAGTAGGGCTATCGATCAGCCCCAGCATTTT	CASSRAIDQPQHF
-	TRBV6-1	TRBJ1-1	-	TGTGCCATCACCCCGAACAGGAACACTGAAGCTTTCTTT	CAITPNRNTEAFF
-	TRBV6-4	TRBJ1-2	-	TGTGCCAGCAGTGACTCGCCAGGGCCTTATGGCTACACCTTC	CASSDSPGPYGYTF
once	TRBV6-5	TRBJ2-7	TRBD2	TGTGCCACCTCACTAGCGGGAGCTAACGAGCAGTACTTC	CATSLAGANEQYF
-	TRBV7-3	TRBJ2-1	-	TGTGCCAGCAGCCTGTACGGGGACGGCAGCTCCTACAATGAGCAGTTCTTC	CASSLYGDGSSYNEQFF
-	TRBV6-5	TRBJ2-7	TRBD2	TGTGCCAGCAGTTACGAAGCGGGAGGCTCCTACGAGCAGTACTTC	CASSYEAGGSYEQYF
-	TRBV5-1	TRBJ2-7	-	TGCGCCAGCAGCTTGGGAGGGCTTGAGCGAGGCGAGCAGTACTTC	CASSLGGLERGEQYF
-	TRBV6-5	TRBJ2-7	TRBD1	TGTGCCAGCAGGAGACAGGGGGCCAGGGAGCAGTACTTC	CASRRQGAREQYF